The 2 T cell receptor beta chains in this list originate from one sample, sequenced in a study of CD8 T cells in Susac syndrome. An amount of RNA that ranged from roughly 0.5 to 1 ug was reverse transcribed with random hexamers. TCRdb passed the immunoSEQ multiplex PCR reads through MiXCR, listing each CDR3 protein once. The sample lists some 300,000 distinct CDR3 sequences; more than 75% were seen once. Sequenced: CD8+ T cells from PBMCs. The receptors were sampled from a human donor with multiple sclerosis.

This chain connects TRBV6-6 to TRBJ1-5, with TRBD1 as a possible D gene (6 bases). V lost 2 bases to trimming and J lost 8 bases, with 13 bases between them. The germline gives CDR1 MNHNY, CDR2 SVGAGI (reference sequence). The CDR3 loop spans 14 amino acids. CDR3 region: CASSYRQGLEPQHF. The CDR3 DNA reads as TGTGCCAGCAGTTACCGTCAGGGGTTGGAGCCCCAGCATTTT.

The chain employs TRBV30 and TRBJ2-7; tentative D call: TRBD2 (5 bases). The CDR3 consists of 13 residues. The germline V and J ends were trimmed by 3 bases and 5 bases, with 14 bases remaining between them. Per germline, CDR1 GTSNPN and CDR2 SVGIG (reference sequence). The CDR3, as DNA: TGTGCCTGGAGGGAGGAGACTATTAACGAGCAGTACTTC. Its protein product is CAWREETINEQYF.